The 15 T cell receptor beta chains below all came from one sample that was sequenced in a study of blood T cell repertoires in COVID-19. Sequencing used immunoSEQ multiplex PCR; TCRdb keeps in-frame clones, though not all of them. The sample lists about 190,000 clones, around 90% occurring once. The sample consisted of peripheral blood. The receptor source for this set is a man aged 50 to 59 with acute or convalescent COVID-19.

This clone has just one count. The CDR3 DNA is TGTGCCAGCAGCGTGACTAGTGAGGAGACCCAGTACTTC. Residues: CASSVTSEETQYF. The genes are TRBV7-9 and TRBJ2-5, with D possibly matching TRBD2 (6 bases). V lost 5 bases and J lost 5, with 12 bases in between. Germline CDR1 reads SEHNR; CDR2 reads FQNEAQ (reference sequence). The CDR3 runs to 13 residues.

The J gene is TRBJ1-5, the V gene TRBV28; D is uncertain. Germline CDR1 and CDR2: MDHEN and SYDVKM. CDR3 length equals 15 residues. Trimming pared 2 bases from V and 0 bases from J, leaving 8 bases between. CDR3 sequence (DNA): TGTGCCAGCAGTTTACCAGAACATAGCAATCAGCCCCAGCATTTT. This translates into CASSLPEHSNQPQHF.

V gene TRBV28 combines with J gene TRBJ2-7, with 7 bases aligning to TRBD1. The V gene end was trimmed by 6 bases and the J gene end by 6 bases; junction bases not matched to a gene: 8. Germline V lookup: CDR1 MDHEN, CDR2 SYDVKM. There are 13 residues in the CDR3. Written as DNA, the CDR3 is TGTGCCAGCAGCTCCGACAGGGTTCGCGAGCAGTACTTC. This sequence encodes CASSSDRVREQYF.

This rearrangement joins TRBV11-2 to TRBJ2-1; tentative D call: TRBD2 (6 bases). The V and J ends lost 3 bases and 7 bases respectively, with 16 bases between them. CDR1 is SGHAT and CDR2 is FQNNGV in the germline V gene. This CDR3 has 15 amino acids. The CDR3 sequence: CASSLGTAISNEQFF. The CDR3 region has the DNA TGTGCCAGCAGCTTGGGGACTGCCATTTCGAATGAGCAGTTCTTC.

Notes on this clone: Other DNA sequences within the sample encode an identical CDR3. The CDR3 protein is CASSFGGSTDTQYF. CDR3 nucleotides: TGCGCCAGCAGCTTCGGCGGGAGCACAGATACGCAGTATTTT. V and J are TRBV5-1 and TRBJ2-3; possible D gene TRBD2, 5 bases. With 2 bases removed from V and 0 bases from J, the gap between germline ends came to 7 bases. Germline V gene sequence: CDR1 SGHRS, CDR2 YFSETQ. This CDR3 has 14 residues.

The chain is built from TRBV5-1 and TRBJ2-1, with D possibly being TRBD1 (6 bases). The CDR3 is made up of 14 amino acids. Germline V CDR1 and CDR2: SGHRS, YFSETQ. V lost 5 bases and J 5 bases, leaving 14 bases between the germline ends. The CDR3 DNA reads as TGCGCCAGCAGTCCCGGGACAACGAACAATGAGCAGTTCTTC. Amino acid sequence: CASSPGTTNNEQFF.

The V and J genes are TRBV9 and TRBJ2-2, with 7 bases aligning to TRBD2. The germline gives CDR1 SGDLS, CDR2 YYNGEE. V was pared by 1 base and J by 6 bases, with 3 bases of the junction left unmatched. The CDR3 length is 14 residues. In nucleotides, the CDR3 is TGTGCCAGCAGCGTACTCACTAGCGCCGGGGAGCTGTTTTTT. Amino acids: CASSVLTSAGELFF. The variable domain in full, with the rest retrieved from reference TRBV9 and TRBJ2-2, is DSGVTQTPKHLITATGQRVTLRCSPRSGDLSVYWYQQSLDQGLQFLIQYYNGEERAKGNILERFSAQQFPDLHSELNLSSLELGDSALYFCASSVLTSAGELFFGEGSRLTVL.

The rearrangement joins TRBV9 to TRBJ1-4; tentative D call: TRBD1 (5 bases). Trimming took 4 bases from V and 0 from J, leaving 13 bases between them. This CDR3 has 16 residues. Looked up from germline, CDR1 is SGDLS and CDR2 is YYNGEE. The CDR3 DNA is TGTGCCAGCAGCCTAGCGGGGACTTCAACTAATGAAAAACTGTTTTTT. It specifies CASSLAGTSTNEKLFF.

The J gene is TRBJ2-3, the V gene TRBV18; D is possibly TRBD2 (5 bases). The CDR3 length is 14 residues. CDR1 and CDR2 from the germline V gene are KGHSH and LQKENI. V was shortened by 6 bases and J by 1 base, with 11 bases between the two germline ends. The CDR3 spells CASSPDSRTDTQYF. CDR3 bases: TGTGCCAGCTCCCCGGACTCTCGCACAGATACGCAGTATTTT.

This sequence joins TRBV28 and TRBJ2-7, with TRBD1 identical over 9 bases. This CDR3 has 14 residues. Unmatched junction bases numbered 12, after V lost 8 bases and J lost 7 bases. Germline lookup yields CDR1 MDHEN and CDR2 SYDVKM. In nucleotides, the CDR3 is TGTGCCAGCCCCCCGACAGGGGGATTGGGGGAGCAGTACTTC. This sequence encodes CASPPTGGLGEQYF.

This chain joins TRBV4-3 and TRBJ1-3, with D perhaps TRBD1 (6 bases). CDR1 LGHNA and CDR2 YSLEER come from the germline V gene. The CDR3 sequence is 16 residues long. The V end lost 0 bases, the J end lost 3 bases, and 12 bases lay between the germline ends. The CDR3 DNA reads TGCGCCAGCAGCCAAGATGGGGGGGACATTGGAAACACCATATATTTT. It specifies CASSQDGGDIGNTIYF.

This clone was seen a few times. The chain employs TRBV2 and TRBJ2-5, with 9 bases matching TRBD1. This CDR3 region has 16 residues. The trim removed 6 bases at V and 4 bases at J, leaving 12 bases unmatched. CDR1 is SNHLY, CDR2 FYNNEI, per germline. The CDR3 region has the DNA TGTGCCAGCAGCAAGGACAGGGGAGGGAGTGGAGAGACCCAGTACTTC. Its protein is CASSKDRGGSGETQYF.

The chain has TRBV12-5 and TRBJ1-5; TRBD1 might be the D (5 bases). CDR3 length: 15 residues. Per germline, CDR1 LGHNT and CDR2 FRNRAP. Trimming cost V 0 bases and J 6 bases, with 12 bases left between them. The CDR3 loop reads CASGLVPGIGQPQHF. In DNA, the CDR3 is TGTGCTAGTGGTTTGGTGCCAGGGATAGGTCAGCCCCAGCATTTT.

The chain links TRBV6-5 to TRBJ1-6, with D hard to call. V was trimmed by 0 bases and J by 14 bases, leaving 14 bases between them. CDR3 size: 14 residues. The germline V gene encodes CDR1 MNHEY and CDR2 SVGAGI. The CDR3 reads CASSYSHRDTALHF. CDR3 bases: TGTGCCAGCAGTTACTCTCACCGGGATACAGCCCTCCACTTT.

A single count supports this clone. The chain recombines TRBV4-2 with TRBJ2-1; a possible D gene is TRBD1 (5 bases). Trimming shortened V by 0 bases and J by 2 bases, and 11 bases separated the two germline ends. Germline V gene data show CDR1 as LGHNA and CDR2 as YNFKEQ. This CDR3 region has 16 residues. The CDR3 DNA follows: TGTGCCAGCAGCCAAGATGGTGGGGCCCCCTACAATGAGCAGTTCTTC. Protein product: CASSQDGGAPYNEQFF.